What follows is one T cell receptor beta chain and its context. Its binding antigen is unknown. One base away there is no much larger clone; base qualities are not given. The method behind the library was PCR. TCR sequencing of DNA from cultured CD4+ T cells used the Oncomine TCR Beta short-read assay at the Johns Hopkins FTIC core. The QIAamp micro DNA kit was used to extract genomic DNA from the cultured CD4+ T cells. Oncomine TCR Beta libraries from cultured CD4+ T cells were pooled using unique dual indexes and sequenced on an Illumina iSeq 100. In the authors' own workflow: Non-productive sequences were removed, and CDR3s that did not start with C, did not end with F or W, or were shorter than 7 amino acids were discarded. Antigen-specific clonotypes were identified using the MANAFEST web application through comparison of peptide-stimulated wells with reference and other culture wells. For a clone to be called positive, the clone needed an FDR below 0.05, an odds ratio above 5, and a productive frequency above 0.1% in at least two of three replicate wells. A clonotype counted as cross-reactive if it showed significant expansion both in the SARS-CoV-2 spike wells and in at least one common cold coronavirus spike condition. Similarity between CDR3 sequences was evaluated in R version 3.6.1 using Levenshtein distances (stringdist) and unrooted phylogenetic trees (ape). Starting from the raw public reads, TCRdb applied fastp trimming at Q25, assembled clones with MiXCR and retained in-frame beta chains. Identical CDR3 protein sequences are pooled into one entry, listed with their most common genes and DNA. TCRdb's processing, not the study's, gives the V and J calls here. Present in this sample are about 10,000 distinct CDR3 sequences, roughly 25% of which were seen just once. The ten largest account for roughly 25% of the sample.

The data are from a study of vaccination and CD4 T cells after COVID-19 (dated 2022 in TCRdb). Describing the broader study: Six males and four females were included in the convalescent cohort, with two Hispanic individuals, seven Caucasians, two Asians and one multiracial person represented. Control cultures received a CEFX viral epitope pool as the positive control, an HIV-1 Nef peptide pool as the negative control, or no peptide. Post-vaccine blood samples were obtained a median of around 74 days after the second vaccine dose, with a range of roughly 13 to 250 days. The spike-specific CD4+ TCR repertoire was compared before and after mRNA vaccination in approximately ten COVID-19 convalescent patients and a few infection-naive healthy vaccine recipients. Post-COVID blood samples were collected from convalescent patients a median of around 96 days after diagnosis, with a range of roughly 30 to 161 days. Participants received two doses of either the Pfizer-BioNTech BNT162b2 vaccine (n=8) or the Moderna mRNA-1273 vaccine (n=2). Culture stimuli were overlapping spike peptide pools from SARS-CoV-2 and from the common cold coronaviruses HCoV-NL63, HCoV-OC43 and HCoV-229E.

Explained via the paper, the treatment or condition label denotes: approximately nine-day PBMC culture with coronavirus spike peptide pools or control peptides (ViraFEST assay). To expand antigen-specific T cells with peptide pools and then pick out the expanded clonotypes through TCR sequencing, the study relied on the ViraFEST assay. The absence of prior SARS-CoV-2 infection in healthy vaccine recipients was confirmed by negative nucleocapsid antibody tests before and after vaccination. More than 1.5 million PBMCs per well were cultured in IMDM with approximately 4.9% human AB serum and 7.5 to 10 IU/ml IL-2, plus 10 ug/ml peptide pools. On days 3 and 7, half of the culture medium was replaced with fresh IL-2-containing medium. After 10 days of culture, CD4+ T cells were isolated by negative selection with the EasySep CD4+ T cell isolation kit. Ficoll-Paque Plus gradient centrifugation was used to isolate PBMCs from whole blood, and the isolated PBMCs were then either used fresh or cryopreserved at -140C. Triplicate wells were generally used for each culture condition.

General conclusions and limits of the study: Among convalescent patients, a median around 89% of the SARS-CoV-2-reactive clones seen after vaccination appeared only after vaccination, which suggests priming specific to the vaccine. Of the vaccine-specific clones found in convalescent patients, nearly all (304 of 307) were mono-reactive for SARS-CoV-2 spike instead of being cross-reactive with common cold coronaviruses. The median count of SARS-CoV-2-reactive clonotypes went up from 21 after infection to 30 to 40 after vaccination, although the change was not significant. Only a relatively small number of convalescent patients were included in the study, and early timepoints following natural infection were not analyzed.

The sample was CD4+ T cells from blood, cultured in vitro, taken before SARS-CoV-2 vaccination. This TCR derives from a human donor who received a COVID-19 vaccine.

The nucleotides read TGTGCCAGCAGTATGACAGGGGTTAACGAGCAGTACTTC. Its translation is CASSMTGVNEQYF. Recombination connected TRBV2 to TRBJ2-7, with 8 central nucleotides matching TRBD1. The germline V gene sets CDR1 to SNHLY and CDR2 to FYNNEI. The CDR3 runs 13 residues from the cysteine to the phenylalanine. CDR3 DNA is the only sequence kept; it has 39 bases, read in frame from the first base. V is pruned by 5 bases and J by 5 bases, leaving 5 bases of the junction without a gene match.